Below, 23 T cell receptor beta chains from the same sample are listed, as sequenced in a study of CD8 T cells in Susac syndrome. cDNA came from about 0.5 to 1 ug RNA primed by random hexamers. Via MiXCR, TCRdb re-called the immunoSEQ multiplex PCR reads, giving one row per CDR3 protein. The top ten clones hold roughly 0.099% of a sample with approximately 160,000 distinct CDR3 sequences, roughly 95% of them seen once. Sequenced input: CD4+ T cells from PBMCs. All receptors derive from a human donor with multiple sclerosis.

The V gene is TRBV7-8, the J gene TRBJ1-3; no firm D call. The CDR3 spans 18 residues. Per the germline V gene, CDR1 is SGHVS and CDR2 is FQNEAQ. Trimming took 4 bases from V and 0 from J, leaving 19 bases between them. For the CDR3, the DNA is TGTGCCAGCAGCTCATACCCCAGTGGGTACATCTCTGGAAACACCATATATTTT. It specifies CASSSYPSGYISGNTIYF.

V is TRBV5-1 and J is TRBJ1-1, with a tentative D call TRBD1 (6 bases). V was pared by 3 bases and J by 10 bases, with 19 bases between. Germline loops: CDR1 SGHRS, CDR2 YFSETQ. CDR3 length: 14 amino acids. The CDR3 DNA reads as TGCGCCAGCAGCTCCTTGGGGGCGGCCTCGGGAGCTTTCTTT. As protein: CASSSLGAASGAFF.

This chain uses TRBV5-1 with TRBJ2-3; TRBD2 aligns across 9 bases. Germline CDR1 is SGHRS and CDR2 is YFSETQ. The CDR3 loop spans 16 amino acids. V dropped 5 bases and J dropped 0; count of bases not matched to a gene: 7. This chain's CDR3 is CASRKRLADSTDTQYF. The CDR3 DNA reads TGCGCCAGCAGGAAGAGACTAGCGGATAGCACAGATACGCAGTATTTT.

V is TRBV6-6 and J is TRBJ2-2, with 7 bases matching TRBD2. Losses at the gene ends were 11 bases for V and 3 bases for J; bases not matched to a gene: 6. Germline-derived CDR1 and CDR2 are MNHNY and SVGAGI (reference sequence). The CDR3 spans 13 residues. The DNA for the CDR3 is TGTGCCGCAGGGAGGGACCACACCGGGGAGCTGTTTTTT. This translates into CAAGRDHTGELFF.

The chain couples TRBV24-1 to TRBJ2-1, with 9 nucleotides matching TRBD1. V lost 3 bases, J lost 9 bases, and 8 bases stayed unmatched. There are 15 residues in the CDR3. The germline CDR1 and CDR2 sequences are KGHDR and SFDVKD. CDR3 sequence reads: CATSDPGQGLGEQFF. Written as DNA, the CDR3 is TGTGCCACCAGTGATCCGGGACAGGGTCTTGGTGAGCAGTTCTTC.

The chain links TRBV13 to TRBJ1-4; D gene unclear. V was shortened by 4 bases and J by 6 bases, with 15 bases between the two germline ends. Germline V CDR1 and CDR2: PRHDT, FYEKMQ (reference sequence). CDR3 size: 15 residues. The CDR3 reads CASSSKGQVDEKLFF. For the CDR3, the DNA is TGTGCCAGCAGCTCCAAAGGGCAGGTGGATGAAAAACTGTTTTTT.

This clonotype was seen only once. The V call is TRBV12-3 or TRBV12-4, the J call TRBJ1-2; unclear D gene. The CDR3 totals 13 residues. The V end lost 4 bases, the J end lost 8 bases, and 14 bases lay between the germline ends. CDR3 region: CASSSRDVWGYTF. The CDR3 region has the DNA TGTGCCAGCAGTTCGCGAGATGTTTGGGGCTACACCTTC.

The chain couples TRBV24-1 to TRBJ2-1, with D possibly matching TRBD1 (6 bases). The CDR3 length is 15 residues. Germline loops: CDR1 KGHDR, CDR2 SFDVKD. Deletions cut 3 bases from V and 4 bases from J, with 12 bases between. DNA of the CDR3: TGTGCCACCAGTGATCCCCGGGACAAGTACAATGAGCAGTTCTTC. As protein: CATSDPRDKYNEQFF.

This rearrangement joins TRBV5-4 to TRBJ2-3; 10 bases are shared with TRBD2. CDR1 and CDR2 from the germline V gene are SGHNT and YYREEE (reference sequence). Trimming at V came to 4 bases and at J to 1 base, leaving 3 bases not matched to a gene. The CDR3 covers 15 residues. The CDR3 bases are TGTGCCAGCAGCCTAGCGGGAGTCGGCACAGATACGCAGTATTTT. Translated: CASSLAGVGTDTQYF. Supplemented by reference TRBV5-4 and TRBJ2-3, the full variable domain reads ETGVTQSPTHLIKTRGQQVTLRCSSQSGHNTVSWYQQALGQGPQFIFQYYREEENGRGNFPPRFSGLQFPNYSSELNVNALELDDSALYLCASSLAGVGTDTQYFGPGTRLTVL.

This chain uses TRBV20-1 with TRBJ2-5; TRBD1 agrees at 8 bases. CDR3 length equals 13 residues. V lost 6 bases, J lost 3 bases, and 6 bases stayed unmatched. The V gene's germline CDR1 is DFQATT and CDR2 SNEGSKA (reference sequence). The CDR3 is CSADLTGEETQYF. The CDR3 DNA reads TGCAGTGCCGACCTGACAGGGGAAGAGACCCAGTACTTC.

The V call is TRBV5-6, the J call TRBJ2-1, with D unresolved. The CDR3 extends over 15 amino acids. The germline CDR1 and CDR2 sequences are SGHDT and YYEEEE. Trimming left V 5 bases short and J 7 bases short, with 19 bases between. Here the CDR3 DNA reads TGTGCCAGCAGGGGATCGCAGCGAAGTCAGAATGAGCAGTTCTTC. It codes for CASRGSQRSQNEQFF.

The CDR3 loop reads CASSLTGVGTYEQYF. As DNA, the CDR3 is TGTGCCAGCAGTTTGACAGGGGTCGGAACCTACGAGCAGTACTTC. The V and J genes are TRBV6-5 and TRBJ2-7; 8 nucleotides match TRBD1. CDR1 and CDR2 from the germline V gene are MNHEY and SVGAGI. The CDR3 covers 15 residues. V shed 4 bases, J shed 2 bases, and the junction held 7 bases outside the gene matches.

The gene calls are TRBV2 and TRBJ2-6, with D unclear. The CDR3 totals 12 residues. CDR1 is SNHLY and CDR2 is FYNNEI in the germline V gene. The V end lost 6 bases, the J end lost 6 bases, and 6 bases lay between the germline ends. CDR3: CASSQEANVLTF. The CDR3 DNA is TGTGCCAGCAGCCAGGAGGCCAACGTCCTGACTTTC.

The rearrangement links TRBV12-3 or TRBV12-4 to TRBJ1-4; maybe TRBD1 (5 bases). Trimming shortened V by 5 bases and J by 8 bases, and 15 bases separated the two germline ends. CDR3 length: 14 amino acids. In DNA, the CDR3 is TGTGCCAGCAGTCCGCACGGGGGAGGAGAAAAACTGTTTTTT. This translates into CASSPHGGGEKLFF.

A word on this clonotype: One junction end disagrees with the germline gene, perhaps due to a read error. V is TRBV5-4 and J is TRBJ2-2; D is unclear. The germline V gene has CDR1 SGHNT and CDR2 YYREEE (reference sequence). The CDR3 is 16 amino acids. The CDR3 nucleotides read TGTGCCAGCAGTTTGGACCCGAAATCGAACACCGGGGAGCTGTTTTTT. This sequence encodes CASSLDPKSNTGELFF.

The V call is TRBV27, the J call TRBJ2-2, with TRBD2 matching 8 bases. V shed 7 bases and J 7 bases; nucleotides not matched to a gene: 11. Germline CDR1 and CDR2: MNHEY and SMNVEV (reference sequence). The CDR3 has 15 amino acids. As DNA, the CDR3 is TGTGCCAGCACCATCTCTAGACTAGCGCGCGGGGAGCTGTTTTTT. This encodes CASTISRLARGELFF.

V gene TRBV30 combines with J gene TRBJ2-3; tentative D call: TRBD1 (7 bases). Germline CDR1 is GTSNPN and CDR2 is SVGIG (reference sequence). The germline V and J ends were trimmed by 3 bases and 2 bases, with 15 bases remaining between them. The CDR3 spans 15 residues. The CDR3 protein is CAWSPRGANTDTQYF. CDR3 nucleotide sequence: TGTGCCTGGAGCCCCAGGGGGGCAAACACAGATACGCAGTATTTT. The whole variable domain, filled in from reference TRBV30 and TRBJ2-3, reads SQTIHQWPATLVQPVGSPLSLECTVEGTSNPNLYWYRQAAGRGLQLLFYSVGIGQISSEVPQNLSASRPQDRQFILSSKKLLLSDSGFYLCAWSPRGANTDTQYFGPGTRLTVL.

The chain couples TRBV3-1 to TRBJ1-5; D remains unclear. The germline CDR1 and CDR2 sequences are LGHDT and YNNKEL (reference sequence). The CDR3 sequence is 15 residues long. Trimming took off 4 bases at V and 2 bases at J, with 12 bases between the two ends. Written as DNA, the CDR3 is TGTGCCAGCAGCCTCGGGCAGCAGGGCAATCAGCCCCAGCATTTT. It yields the protein CASSLGQQGNQPQHF. Full variable domain (outside the CDR3, taken from reference TRBV3-1 and TRBJ1-5): DTAVSQTPKYLVTQMGNDKSIKCEQNLGHDTMYWYKQDSKKFLKIMFSYNNKELIINETVPNRFSPKSPDKAHLNLHINSLELGDSAVYFCASSLGQQGNQPQHFGDGTRLSIL.

The genes are TRBV5-1 and TRBJ2-5, with no clear D. This CDR3 region has 14 residues. Trimming took 0 bases from V and 4 from J, leaving 10 bases between them. Germline V lookup: CDR1 SGHRS, CDR2 YFSETQ. CDR3 protein: CASSLAGVIETQYF. CDR3 nucleotides: TGCGCCAGCAGCTTGGCTGGTGTGATAGAGACCCAGTACTTC.

The CDR3 DNA sequence: TGTGCCAGCAGTGATGGGCTAGCGGGAGGAATAGTCGAGCAGTACTTC. This codes for CASSDGLAGGIVEQYF. The gene calls are TRBV2 and TRBJ2-7; 11 positions match TRBD2. This CDR3 contains 16 residues. The ends lost 3 bases at V and 6 bases at J; junction bases unmatched: 10. Germline V gives CDR1 SNHLY, CDR2 FYNNEI.

The V and J genes are TRBV7-6 and TRBJ2-7; D remains unclear. V lost 2 bases and J 7 bases, leaving 9 bases between the germline ends. This CDR3 has 12 residues. Germline lookup yields CDR1 SGHVS and CDR2 FNYEAQ. In DNA form, the CDR3 reads TGTGCCAGCAGCTTATACGGTCGAGAGCAGTACTTC. Translating it yields CASSLYGREQYF. The variable domain in full, completed from reference TRBV7-6 and TRBJ2-7, reads GAGVSQSPRYKVTKRGQDVALRCDPISGHVSLYWYRQALGQGPEFLTYFNYEAQQDKSGLPNDRFSAERPEGSISTLTIQRTEQRDSAMYRCASSLYGREQYFGPGTRLTVT.

V usage is TRBV23-1 and J usage is TRBJ2-3; D remains unclear. TRBV23-1 is an ORF, with its function uncertain. Trimming removed 4 bases from V and 0 bases from J, with 11 bases in between. The CDR3 is 15 amino acids. CDR3 DNA sequence: TGCGCCAGCAGTCCGCAGACATTAAGCACAGATACGCAGTATTTT. Translation: CASSPQTLSTDTQYF.

This sequence joins TRBV4-3 and TRBJ1-1; TRBD1 agrees at 7 bases. The CDR3 extends over 16 amino acids. Germline-derived CDR1 and CDR2 are LGHNA and YSLEER. J lost 4 bases, V lost 1 base, and 9 bases had no gene match. CDR3: CASSQGPGAGGTEAFF. CDR3 bases: TGCGCCAGCAGCCAAGGGCCGGGGGCAGGGGGCACTGAAGCTTTCTTT.